The 23 T cell receptor beta chains below come from one sample, sequenced in a study of T cell responses to AZD1222 COVID-19 vaccine. Here immunoSEQ multiplex PCR was the method, and the copy in TCRdb shows in-frame clones only, minus some. The table has about 120,000 clones, about nine tenths seen once; the top ten hold roughly 4.5%. This specimen consisted of peripheral blood, obtained on day 0 of AZD1222 vaccination. The receptors shown here come from an adult in good health.

This clone was seen only once. The chain is built from TRBV5-4 and TRBJ2-3; D uncertain. Germline V lookup: CDR1 SGHNT, CDR2 YYREEE (reference sequence). The length of the CDR3 is 15 residues. V gave up 4 bases and J gave up 0 bases, with 12 bases separating them. CDR3: CASSALWASTDTQYF. In DNA form, the CDR3 reads TGTGCCAGCAGCGCCCTATGGGCTAGCACAGATACGCAGTATTTT. Combining the CDR3 with reference TRBV5-4 and TRBJ2-3 gives the whole variable domain ETGVTQSPTHLIKTRGQQVTLRCSSQSGHNTVSWYQQALGQGPQFIFQYYREEENGRGNFPPRFSGLQFPNYSSELNVNALELDDSALYLCASSALWASTDTQYFGPGTRLTVL.

CDR3: CASSSSNQSPQETQYF. DNA of the CDR3: TGTGCCAGCAGCTCGTCCAACCAAAGTCCCCAAGAGACCCAGTACTTC. The J gene is TRBJ2-5, the V gene TRBV7-9; D gene ambiguous. Per germline, CDR1 SEHNR and CDR2 FQNEAQ (reference sequence). CDR3 size: 16 residues. Trimming removed 4 bases from V and 1 base from J, with 16 bases in between.

The chain has TRBV5-4 and TRBJ2-5; 8 nucleotides agree with TRBD1. The CDR3 length is 16 residues. Germline CDR1 reads SGHNT; CDR2 reads YYREEE (reference sequence). V lost 4 bases and J lost 1; bases outside the gene matches: 9. CDR3 region: CASSRTGTGFQETQYF. The CDR3 DNA sequence: TGTGCCAGCAGCCGGACAGGGACGGGGTTCCAAGAGACCCAGTACTTC.

V is TRBV6-5 and J is TRBJ1-4; D is ambiguous. V was trimmed by 6 bases and J by 4 bases, leaving 9 bases between them. The germline V gene encodes CDR1 MNHEY and CDR2 SVGAGI. This CDR3 comprises 13 residues. CDR3: CASSLNFNEKLFF. The CDR3 DNA sequence: TGTGCCAGCAGCCTGAACTTTAATGAAAAACTGTTTTTT.

The chain carries TRBV7-9 and TRBJ2-1; D is unclear. This CDR3 is built from 11 residues. With 4 bases removed from V and 11 bases from J, the gap between germline ends came to 9 bases. CDR1 and CDR2 (germline): SEHNR, FQNEAQ (reference sequence). The CDR3 nucleotides are TGTGCCAGCAGCTCCGTGCCTCAGCAGTTCTTC. Translated: CASSSVPQQFF.

The CDR3 DNA sequence: TGTGCCAGCAGGGCAGGACTAGCTGGCACCGGGGAGCTGTTTTTT. Translated, it gives CASRAGLAGTGELFF. The chain uses TRBV7-3 and TRBJ2-2, with 8 bases lining up with TRBD2. CDR3 length: 15 amino acids. Losses at the gene ends were 6 bases for V and 4 bases for J; bases not matched to a gene: 7. CDR1 is SGHTA, CDR2 FQGTGA, per germline.

This clone was observed a handful of times. The V call is TRBV5-1, the J call TRBJ2-5, with D hard to call. Germline lookup yields CDR1 SGHRS and CDR2 YFSETQ. V lost 4 bases and J lost 5, with 12 bases in between. CDR3 length equals 13 residues. The chain's CDR3 is CASSPGPYETQYF. CDR3 nucleotide sequence: TGCGCCAGCAGCCCTGGCCCTTACGAGACCCAGTACTTC.

This chain links TRBV19 with TRBJ1-5, with D maybe TRBD1 (5 bases). The germline CDR1 and CDR2 sequences are LNHDA and SQIVND (reference sequence). The CDR3 runs 17 residues. Trimming took 6 bases from V and 2 from J, leaving 20 bases between them. The CDR3 region has the DNA TGTGCCAGTAGCCCCCAGGGCACAACGGGGGGCAATCAGCCCCAGCATTTT. Translation: CASSPQGTTGGNQPQHF.

The J gene is TRBJ1-6, the V gene TRBV6-5, with D uncertain. The CDR3 contains 14 residues. V lost 10 bases and J 7 bases, leaving 17 bases between the germline ends. From germline, CDR1 is MNHEY and CDR2 SVGAGI. The CDR3 DNA reads as TGTGCCACCCAGCCTCCAGTCGCAAATTCACCCCTCCACTTT. This encodes CATQPPVANSPLHF.

V and J are TRBV6-5 and TRBJ1-1; D is perhaps TRBD1 (5 bases). The length of the CDR3 is 15 residues. Germline assignment: CDR1 MNHEY and CDR2 SVGAGI. The V end was cut by 0 bases, the J end by 0 bases, with 8 bases between. Here the CDR3 DNA reads TGTGCCAGCAGTTACTCGGGGGGATTGAACACTGAAGCTTTCTTT. Encoded protein: CASSYSGGLNTEAFF.

The chain recombines TRBV7-9 with TRBJ1-1; 8 bases match TRBD1. V dropped 1 base and J dropped 3; count of bases not matched to a gene: 4. This CDR3 is built from 15 residues. In germline, CDR1 is SEHNR, CDR2 FQNEAQ (reference sequence). In DNA form, the CDR3 reads TGTGCCAGCAGCTTAGACCAGGGGGCTGACACTGAAGCTTTCTTT. Its translation: CASSLDQGADTEAFF.

This chain links TRBV4-1 with TRBJ1-5, with TRBD1 matching over 8 bases. Germline CDR1 is MGHRA and CDR2 is YSYEKL. V trimming: 2 bases; J trimming: 1 base; junction bases outside the gene matches: 10. This CDR3 comprises 18 residues. Here the CDR3 DNA reads TGCGCCAGCAGCCAACCAAGGGGGAACAGGGGGAGCAATCAGCCCCAGCATTTT. This gives the protein CASSQPRGNRGSNQPQHF.

The rearrangement links TRBV9 to TRBJ2-2; D tentatively reads TRBD1 or TRBD2 (5 bases each). V was pared by 3 bases and J by 4 bases, with 16 bases between. This CDR3 region has 16 residues. CDR1 and CDR2 from the germline V gene are SGDLS and YYNGEE. CDR3 residues: CASSAFGAQGTGELFF. The DNA of the CDR3 is TGTGCCAGCAGCGCCTTCGGGGCGCAAGGCACCGGGGAGCTGTTTTTT.

The CDR3 protein is CASSPGYTDTQYF. DNA of the CDR3: TGTGCCAGCTCCCCGGGGTACACAGATACGCAGTATTTT. The rearrangement links TRBV19 to TRBJ2-3; D might be TRBD2 (5 bases). With 9 bases removed from V and 2 bases from J, the gap between germline ends came to 12 bases. The CDR3 consists of 13 residues. Germline values: CDR1 LNHDA, CDR2 SQIVND (reference sequence).

This clone showed up just once. This sequence joins TRBV7-9 and TRBJ1-1, with TRBD1 as a possible D gene (5 bases). This CDR3 is 13 amino acids long. The ends were cut back, 5 bases at V and 5 bases at J, with 12 bases in the middle. Per germline, CDR1 SEHNR and CDR2 FQNEAQ (reference sequence). Here the CDR3 reads CASSPEGRTEAFF. The CDR3 coding sequence is TGTGCCAGCAGCCCCGAGGGGCGGACTGAAGCTTTCTTT.

V usage is TRBV29-1 and J usage is TRBJ1-4, with a tentative D call TRBD1 (6 bases). With 7 bases removed from V and 0 bases from J, the gap between germline ends came to 12 bases. In germline, CDR1 is SQVTM, CDR2 ANQGSEA. This CDR3 has 14 residues. As DNA, the CDR3 is TGCAGCGGGGGGGGCAGGGCAACTAATGAAAAACTGTTTTTT. This translates into CSGGGRATNEKLFF. Based on the CDR3 plus reference TRBV29-1 and TRBJ1-4, the full variable domain is SAVISQKPSRDICQRGTSLTIQCQVDSQVTMMFWYRQQPGQSLTLIATANQGSEATYESGFVIDKFPISRPNLTFSTLTVSNMSPEDSSIYLCSGGGRATNEKLFFGSGTQLSVL.

V is TRBV5-1 and J is TRBJ1-4, with 11 bases lining up with TRBD1. V was clipped by 4 bases and J by 6 bases; unmatched bases: 2. Looked up from germline, CDR1 is SGHRS and CDR2 is YFSETQ. This CDR3 has 14 amino acids. The CDR3, as DNA: TGCGCCAGCAGCAGGACAGGGGGCGATGAAAAACTGTTTTTT. Translated: CASSRTGGDEKLFF.

The rearrangement uses TRBV4-1 and TRBJ1-1, with D unclear. Germline-derived CDR1 and CDR2 are MGHRA and YSYEKL. V dropped 2 bases and J dropped 6 bases, with 13 bases sitting between them. The CDR3 extends over 14 amino acids. The CDR3 reads CASSQKGSPPEAFF. As DNA, the CDR3 is TGCGCCAGCAGCCAAAAAGGGTCCCCGCCTGAAGCTTTCTTT.

V gene TRBV7-2 combines with J gene TRBJ2-5; no clear D gene. The V end lost 2 bases, the J end lost 3 bases, and 7 bases lay between the germline ends. The CDR3 is 13 residues long. Germline CDR1 and CDR2: SGHTA and FQGNSA. In DNA form, the CDR3 reads TGTGCCAGCAGCTTATCGATCAAAGAGACCCAGTACTTC. This sequence encodes CASSLSIKETQYF.

The gene calls are TRBV12-5 and TRBJ1-5, with a weak D call TRBD1 (5 bases). Germline V lookup: CDR1 LGHNT, CDR2 FRNRAP. The germline V and J ends were trimmed by 2 bases and 5 bases, with 25 bases remaining between them. This CDR3 is 19 amino acids long. The CDR3 loop is CASGLWGTGTPADHQPQHF. DNA for the CDR3: TGTGCTAGTGGTTTGTGGGGCACCGGGACCCCCGCGGATCATCAGCCCCAGCATTTT.

The chain uses TRBV2 and TRBJ1-2; D is ambiguous. The CDR3 contains 16 residues. Per germline, CDR1 SNHLY and CDR2 FYNNEI. V lost 2 bases, J lost 3 bases, and 16 bases lay in between. The CDR3 spells CASSELSLLRDYGYTF. CDR3 coding DNA: TGTGCCAGCAGTGAATTAAGTCTGCTCCGTGACTATGGCTACACCTTC.

The chain couples TRBV19 to TRBJ2-2, with 8 nucleotides matching TRBD2. CDR1 and CDR2 (germline): LNHDA, SQIVND (reference sequence). V shed 3 bases and J 4 bases; nucleotides not matched to a gene: 10. The CDR3 length is 17 residues. CDR3 bases: TGTGCCAGTAGTATTGTTCGGGGGGGAACGGGCACCGGGGAGCTGTTTTTT. Its protein is CASSIVRGGTGTGELFF.

J is TRBJ1-3 and V is TRBV5-1, with 9 positions matching TRBD1. V was clipped by 1 base and J by 4 bases; unmatched bases: 9. CDR1 is SGHRS, CDR2 YFSETQ, per germline. CDR3 length: 17 amino acids. In DNA form, the CDR3 reads TGCGCCAGCAGCTTGACAACAGGGGGCGCGAGCGGAAACACCATATATTTT. Protein: CASSLTTGGASGNTIYF.